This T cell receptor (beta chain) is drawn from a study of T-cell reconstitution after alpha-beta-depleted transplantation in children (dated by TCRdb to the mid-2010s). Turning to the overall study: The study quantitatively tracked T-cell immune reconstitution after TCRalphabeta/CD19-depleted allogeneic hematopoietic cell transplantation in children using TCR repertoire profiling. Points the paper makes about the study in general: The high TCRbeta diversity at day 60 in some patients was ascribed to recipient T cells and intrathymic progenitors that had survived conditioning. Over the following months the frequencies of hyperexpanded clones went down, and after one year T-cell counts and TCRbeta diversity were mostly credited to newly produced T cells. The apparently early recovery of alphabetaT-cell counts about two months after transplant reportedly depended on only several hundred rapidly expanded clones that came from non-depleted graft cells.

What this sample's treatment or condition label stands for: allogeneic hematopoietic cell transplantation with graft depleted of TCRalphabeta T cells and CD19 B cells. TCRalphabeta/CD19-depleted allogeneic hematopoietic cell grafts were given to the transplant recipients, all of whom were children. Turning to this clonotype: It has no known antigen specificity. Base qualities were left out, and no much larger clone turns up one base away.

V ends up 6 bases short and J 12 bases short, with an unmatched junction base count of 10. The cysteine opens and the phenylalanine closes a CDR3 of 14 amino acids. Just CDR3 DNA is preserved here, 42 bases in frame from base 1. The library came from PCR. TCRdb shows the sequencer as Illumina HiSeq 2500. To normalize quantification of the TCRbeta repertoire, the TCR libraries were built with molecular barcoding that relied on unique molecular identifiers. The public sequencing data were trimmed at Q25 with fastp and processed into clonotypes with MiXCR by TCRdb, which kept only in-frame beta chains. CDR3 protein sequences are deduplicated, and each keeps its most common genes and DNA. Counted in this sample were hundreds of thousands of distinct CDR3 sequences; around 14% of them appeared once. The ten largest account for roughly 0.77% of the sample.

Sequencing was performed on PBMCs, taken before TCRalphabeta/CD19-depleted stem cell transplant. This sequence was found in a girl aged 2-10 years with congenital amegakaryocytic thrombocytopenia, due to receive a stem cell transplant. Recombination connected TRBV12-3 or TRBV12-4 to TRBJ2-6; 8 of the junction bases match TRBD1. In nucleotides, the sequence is TGTGCCAGCAGACTTTCCGGGACAGGATCCGTCCTGACTTTC. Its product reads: CASRLSGTGSVLTF.